This T cell receptor beta chain appears in the sequencing data of a study of T cells in tuberculosis. V was cut by 7 bases and J by 1 base, with 4 bases left in between. CDR1 and CDR2 from the germline V gene are MDHEN and SYDVKM. The CDR3 totals 12 residues. No alpha-beta pairing information exists for these sequences. Some clones are missing from TCRdb's copy, which holds only in-frame ones; the method was immunoSEQ multiplex PCR. The sample carries roughly 92,000 clones, approximately 90% recorded once. After thawing and overnight rest, PBMC were stained with GMM-loaded CD1B tetramer, viability dye and anti-CD3 for sorting. The CD1B tetramers carried C32 glucose monomycolate purified from Rhodococcus equi. Tetramer-sorted PBMC had been CD14 monocyte-depleted before freezing.

Material: CD1b-GMM tetramer-negative cells sorted from PBMCs. The chain uses TRBV28 and TRBJ2-2; D unresolved. This receptor was obtained from an adult woman with latent tuberculosis. The CDR3 region is CASTKNTGELFF. The CDR3, as DNA: TGTGCCAGCACCAAGAACACCGGGGAGCTGTTTTTT.